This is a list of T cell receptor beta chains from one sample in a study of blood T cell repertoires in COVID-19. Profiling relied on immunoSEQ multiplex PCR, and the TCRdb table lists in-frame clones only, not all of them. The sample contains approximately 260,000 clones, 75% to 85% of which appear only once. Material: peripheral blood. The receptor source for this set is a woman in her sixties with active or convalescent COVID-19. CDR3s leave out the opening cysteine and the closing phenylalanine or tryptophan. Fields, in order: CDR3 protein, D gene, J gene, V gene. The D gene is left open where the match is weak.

cdr3_aa: ASSVEPATGATEAF; d_call: TRBD1; j_call: TRBJ1-1; v_call: TRBV9
cdr3_aa: ASSSQGRSNYGYT; d_call: NA; j_call: TRBJ1-2; v_call: TRBV7-8
cdr3_aa: ASRATGEEGYT; d_call: TRBD1; j_call: TRBJ1-2; v_call: TRBV2
cdr3_aa: ASSWDREPPEDGYT; d_call: TRBD1; j_call: TRBJ1-2; v_call: TRBV7-9
cdr3_aa: AWEWRGSNTEAF; d_call: NA; j_call: TRBJ1-1; v_call: TRBV30
cdr3_aa: ASGEGTNTEAF; d_call: NA; j_call: TRBJ1-1; v_call: TRBV19
cdr3_aa: ASTRGLDGYT; d_call: NA; j_call: TRBJ1-2; v_call: TRBV19
cdr3_aa: ASSEGTGEGNTIY; d_call: TRBD1; j_call: TRBJ1-3; v_call: TRBV6-1
cdr3_aa: ASSQTLGYGYT; d_call: NA; j_call: TRBJ1-2; v_call: TRBV7-2
cdr3_aa: ASSESTTGETGELF; d_call: NA; j_call: TRBJ2-2; v_call: TRBV10-2
cdr3_aa: ASSSTDRGRTEAF; d_call: TRBD1; j_call: TRBJ1-1; v_call: TRBV6-1
cdr3_aa: ASSGSSGASSYNEQF; d_call: TRBD2; j_call: TRBJ2-1; v_call: TRBV19
cdr3_aa: ATSRRVNSDTQY; d_call: NA; j_call: TRBJ2-3; v_call: TRBV15
cdr3_aa: ASSRGTGPSPNYGYT; d_call: TRBD1; j_call: TRBJ1-2; v_call: TRBV18
cdr3_aa: ASSSGGISYEQY; d_call: TRBD2; j_call: TRBJ2-7; v_call: TRBV27
cdr3_aa: ASSSGANYEQY; d_call: NA; j_call: TRBJ2-7; v_call: TRBV5-1
cdr3_aa: ASSPIGAGNEQF; d_call: NA; j_call: TRBJ2-1; v_call: TRBV11-1
cdr3_aa: ASSSFRDRNSPLH; d_call: TRBD1; j_call: TRBJ1-6; v_call: TRBV6-5
cdr3_aa: ASRPITTGIQPQH; d_call: TRBD1; j_call: TRBJ1-5; v_call: TRBV19
cdr3_aa: ASQGSHQPQH; d_call: NA; j_call: TRBJ1-5; v_call: TRBV28
cdr3_aa: ASSQHTSGDTQY; d_call: TRBD2; j_call: TRBJ2-3; v_call: TRBV6-2/TRBV6-3
cdr3_aa: ASSKTSGGATQY; d_call: TRBD2; j_call: TRBJ2-3; v_call: TRBV25-1
cdr3_aa: ASSERASGNTQY; d_call: TRBD2; j_call: TRBJ2-3; v_call: TRBV10-1
cdr3_aa: ASTRTGGEGYT; d_call: TRBD1; j_call: TRBJ1-2; v_call: TRBV12-3/TRBV12-4
cdr3_aa: ASTIERVGNTIY; d_call: NA; j_call: TRBJ1-3; v_call: TRBV7-2
cdr3_aa: STGQGIGGYT; d_call: TRBD1; j_call: TRBJ1-2; v_call: TRBV29-1
cdr3_aa: ASSTQAGGNQETQY; d_call: TRBD2; j_call: TRBJ2-5; v_call: TRBV6-2/TRBV6-3
cdr3_aa: ASSQPRTVNQPQH; d_call: NA; j_call: TRBJ1-5; v_call: TRBV28
cdr3_aa: ASSLGAGGYTEAF; d_call: NA; j_call: TRBJ1-1; v_call: TRBV7-8
cdr3_aa: ATSDPSRGYGYT; d_call: NA; j_call: TRBJ1-2; v_call: TRBV24-1
cdr3_aa: ASTNRRTPNTEAF; d_call: NA; j_call: TRBJ1-1; v_call: TRBV6-5
cdr3_aa: ASSIGGREKLF; d_call: NA; j_call: TRBJ1-4; v_call: TRBV19
cdr3_aa: ASSLASGELF; d_call: NA; j_call: TRBJ2-2; v_call: TRBV5-1
cdr3_aa: ASSHTGGMNTEAF; d_call: NA; j_call: TRBJ1-1; v_call: TRBV3-1/TRBV3-2
cdr3_aa: SVEGASEQF; d_call: NA; j_call: TRBJ2-1; v_call: TRBV29-1
cdr3_aa: ASSPTGLRTEAF; d_call: NA; j_call: TRBJ1-1; v_call: TRBV6-5
cdr3_aa: ASRSGSSYNSPLH; d_call: NA; j_call: TRBJ1-6; v_call: TRBV5-1
cdr3_aa: ASSSGQGAYEQY; d_call: TRBD1; j_call: TRBJ2-7; v_call: TRBV18
cdr3_aa: ASSRQGGDGYT; d_call: TRBD1; j_call: TRBJ1-2; v_call: TRBV18
cdr3_aa: ATSDGATGGYT; d_call: NA; j_call: TRBJ1-2; v_call: TRBV24-1
cdr3_aa: ASSLTGQFNEKLF; d_call: TRBD1; j_call: TRBJ1-4; v_call: TRBV7-8
cdr3_aa: ASSQGQGAAKNIQY; d_call: TRBD1; j_call: TRBJ2-4; v_call: TRBV14
cdr3_aa: ASSQGGTQPQH; d_call: NA; j_call: TRBJ1-5; v_call: TRBV14
cdr3_aa: ASRVTSGSYNEQF; d_call: TRBD2; j_call: TRBJ2-1; v_call: TRBV6-5
cdr3_aa: ASSPRDRGQETQY; d_call: TRBD1; j_call: TRBJ2-5; v_call: TRBV18
cdr3_aa: ASSPITAGELF; d_call: NA; j_call: TRBJ2-2; v_call: TRBV18
cdr3_aa: ASSLESYGEKLF; d_call: NA; j_call: TRBJ1-4; v_call: TRBV27
cdr3_aa: ASSLQDSDGYT; d_call: NA; j_call: TRBJ1-2; v_call: TRBV12-3/TRBV12-4
cdr3_aa: ASSQGPGSLNTEAF; d_call: NA; j_call: TRBJ1-1; v_call: TRBV4-3
cdr3_aa: ASSLMRGGETQY; d_call: TRBD2; j_call: TRBJ2-5; v_call: TRBV7-2
cdr3_aa: ASSYLTGGKGYGYT; d_call: TRBD1; j_call: TRBJ1-2; v_call: TRBV6-5
cdr3_aa: ASSTGQHSPLH; d_call: TRBD1; j_call: TRBJ1-6; v_call: TRBV7-8
cdr3_aa: ASSIFASSSQETQY; d_call: NA; j_call: TRBJ2-5; v_call: TRBV19